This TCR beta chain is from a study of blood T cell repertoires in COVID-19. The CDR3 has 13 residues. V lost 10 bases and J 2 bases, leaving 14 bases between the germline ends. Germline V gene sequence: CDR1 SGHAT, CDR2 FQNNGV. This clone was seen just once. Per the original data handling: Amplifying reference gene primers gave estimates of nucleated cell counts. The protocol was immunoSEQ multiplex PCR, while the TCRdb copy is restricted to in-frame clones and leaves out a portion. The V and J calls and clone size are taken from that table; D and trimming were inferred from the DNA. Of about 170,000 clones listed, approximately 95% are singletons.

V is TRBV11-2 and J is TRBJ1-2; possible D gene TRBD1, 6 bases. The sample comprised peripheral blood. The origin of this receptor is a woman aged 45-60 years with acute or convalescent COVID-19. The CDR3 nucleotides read TGTGCCATGCCTGGACAGAGAAACTATGGCTACACCTTC. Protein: CAMPGQRNYGYTF. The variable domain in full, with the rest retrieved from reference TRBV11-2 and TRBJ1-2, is EAGVAQSPRYKIIEKRQSVAFWCNPISGHATLYWYQQILGQGPKLLIQFQNNGVVDDSQLPKDRFSAERLKGVDSTLKIQPAKLEDSAVYLCAMPGQRNYGYTFGSGTRLTVV.